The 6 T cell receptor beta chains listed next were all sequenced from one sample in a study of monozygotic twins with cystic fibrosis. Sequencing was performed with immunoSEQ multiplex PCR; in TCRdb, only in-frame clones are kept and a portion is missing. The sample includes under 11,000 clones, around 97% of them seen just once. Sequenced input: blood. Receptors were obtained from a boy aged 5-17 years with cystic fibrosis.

This CDR3 is CASSTRGPDGPTF. Written as DNA, the CDR3 is TGTGCCAGCAGCACAAGAGGCCCCGATGGTCCCACCTTC. The chain carries TRBV7-2 and TRBJ1-2; D gene unclear. The CDR3 extends over 13 amino acids. Germline V gene lookup returns CDR1 SGHTA and CDR2 FQGNSA. With 5 bases removed from V and 13 bases from J, the gap between germline ends came to 20 bases. Filled out from reference TRBV7-2 and TRBJ1-2, the complete variable domain reads GAGVSQSPSNKVTEKGKDVELRCDPISGHTALYWYRQSLGQGLEFLIYFQGNSAPDKSGLPSDRFSAERTGGSVSTLTIQRTQQEDSAVYLCASSTRGPDGPTFGSGTRLTVV.

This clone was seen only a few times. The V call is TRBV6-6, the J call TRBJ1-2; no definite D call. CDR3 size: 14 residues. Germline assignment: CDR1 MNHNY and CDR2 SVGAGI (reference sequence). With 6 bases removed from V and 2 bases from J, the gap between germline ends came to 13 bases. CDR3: CASRRTGPNYGYTF. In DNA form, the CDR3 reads TGTGCCAGCAGACGAACGGGTCCCAACTATGGCTACACCTTC.

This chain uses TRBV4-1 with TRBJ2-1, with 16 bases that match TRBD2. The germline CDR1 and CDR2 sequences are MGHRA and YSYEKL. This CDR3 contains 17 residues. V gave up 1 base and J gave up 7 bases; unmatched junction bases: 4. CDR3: CASSQVGLAGGGNEQFF. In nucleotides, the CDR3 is TGCGCCAGCAGCCAAGTGGGACTAGCGGGAGGGGGGAATGAGCAGTTCTTC.

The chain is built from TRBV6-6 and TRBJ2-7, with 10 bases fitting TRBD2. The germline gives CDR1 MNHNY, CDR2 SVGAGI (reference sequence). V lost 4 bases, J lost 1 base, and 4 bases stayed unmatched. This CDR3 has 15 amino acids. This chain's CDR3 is CASSFGLAASYEQYF. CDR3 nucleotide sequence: TGTGCCAGCAGTTTCGGACTAGCGGCGTCCTACGAGCAGTACTTC.

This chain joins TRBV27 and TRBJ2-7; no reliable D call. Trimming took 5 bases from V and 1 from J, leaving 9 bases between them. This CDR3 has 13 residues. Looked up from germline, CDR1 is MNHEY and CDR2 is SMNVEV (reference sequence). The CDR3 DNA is TGTGCCAGCAGTGACGGAATATCCTACGAGCAGTACTTC. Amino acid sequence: CASSDGISYEQYF.

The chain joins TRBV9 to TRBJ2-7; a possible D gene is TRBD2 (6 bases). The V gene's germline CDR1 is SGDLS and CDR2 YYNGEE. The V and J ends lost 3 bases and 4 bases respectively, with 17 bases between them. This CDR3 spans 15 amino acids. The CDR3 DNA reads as TGTGCCAGCAGCGGAGCCCCGGGGGTTGGGTACGAGCAGTACTTC. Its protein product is CASSGAPGVGYEQYF.